This entry describes one T cell receptor (beta chain). What it binds is unknown. The sample belongs to a study of beta chain features in type 1 diabetes. CDR1 and CDR2 from the germline V gene are MGHRA and YSYEKL. Trimming stripped 1 base from V and 5 bases from J, with 14 bases between. The CDR3 extends over 15 amino acids. Averaging about 116 mL, one heparinised blood draw came from each individual donor. Whole-study findings and limits: Shortening of TCRB CDR3s, moderate but significant, appeared in all four CD4+ subsets of Type 1 diabetes patients. Within the patient group, naive, central memory and Treg TCRB repertoires appeared more similar to each other than within healthy donors. Any HLA type influence on TCRB rearrangement was left unresolved here.

What was sequenced were expressed TCRB transcripts, since all of the isolated RNA had been reverse transcribed. Produced via immunoSEQ multiplex PCR; TCRdb's table is partial and in-frame only. The sample comprises 550,000 to 850,000 clones, around 15% of which are singletons, and approximately 0.02% rests with the top ten. The specimen sequenced was naive CD4+ T cells from blood. The source of this sequence is a man aged 18 to 30 with type 1 diabetes. The chain has TRBV4-1 and TRBJ2-5; D ambiguous. This chain's CDR3 is CASSQGWALKETQYF. The CDR3 bases are TGCGCCAGCAGCCAAGGATGGGCGCTAAAGGAGACCCAGTACTTC.